A single sample gave rise to the 22 T cell receptor beta chains below, sequenced in a study of T cell changes during pregnancy in multiple sclerosis. The repertoire was sequenced with immunoSEQ multiplex PCR; TCRdb's copy has only in-frame clones and lacks some. The repertoire holds roughly 64,000 clones, with about 96% as singletons. The sequencing here drew on CD8+ T cells from peripheral blood mononuclear cells, taken after pregnancy. Source of these receptors: a female donor with multiple sclerosis, enrolled in a pregnancy study.

This clone was picked up one time. This chain connects TRBV2 to TRBJ2-7; TRBD1 matches 9 bases. Germline V gene lookup returns CDR1 SNHLY and CDR2 FYNNEI. J gave up 2 bases and V 11 bases, and 10 bases lay outside the gene matches. The CDR3 runs to 14 residues. CDR3 DNA: TGTGCCGGAACAGGGGGCTTAGGACCCTACGAGCAGTACTTC. Translating gives CAGTGGLGPYEQYF.

The chain combines TRBV18 with TRBJ2-5; possible D gene TRBD1, 6 bases. Deletions cut 6 bases from V and 5 bases from J, with 19 bases between. Germline assignment: CDR1 KGHSH and CDR2 LQKENI. The CDR3 contains 15 residues. The CDR3 DNA follows: TGTGCCAGCTCGTCCGGGCAGGGGAGTGTGGAGACCCAGTACTTC. Residues: CASSSGQGSVETQYF.

The V call is TRBV2, the J call TRBJ2-3; 7 bases are a match to TRBD2. CDR1 SNHLY and CDR2 FYNNEI come from the germline V gene. This CDR3 comprises 15 residues. V was pared by 8 bases and J by 5 bases, with 13 bases of the junction left unmatched. The CDR3 region is CASLLGAGALDTQYF. The CDR3 DNA reads as TGTGCCAGCCTATTAGGGGCGGGAGCTTTAGATACGCAGTATTTT. The full variable domain, completed using reference TRBV2 and TRBJ2-3, is EPEVTQTPSHQVTQMGQEVILRCVPISNHLYFYWYRQILGQKVEFLVSFYNNEISEKSEIFDDQFSVERPDGSNFTLKIRSTKLEDSAMYFCASLLGAGALDTQYFGPGTRLTVL.

V is TRBV27 and J is TRBJ2-1; 8 bases line up with TRBD2. From germline, CDR1 is MNHEY and CDR2 SMNVEV (reference sequence). This CDR3 has 15 residues. Trimming took 2 bases from V and 3 from J; bases not matched to a gene: 3. In DNA form, the CDR3 reads TGTGCCAGCAGTTTAATTAGCGGGGACTACAATGAGCAGTTCTTC. The encoded protein is CASSLISGDYNEQFF.

The chain has TRBV27 and TRBJ2-2; 9 bases align to TRBD1. The CDR3 runs 18 residues. Germline CDR1 and CDR2: MNHEY and SMNVEV (reference sequence). V lost 2 bases and J lost 7; bases outside the gene matches: 14. CDR3: CASSLRIPGQGLGGELFF. The CDR3 DNA sequence: TGTGCCAGCAGTTTAAGAATTCCGGGACAGGGTCTGGGCGGGGAGCTGTTTTTT.

V and J are TRBV11-1 and TRBJ1-1; possibly TRBD1 for D (5 bases). The CDR3 is 12 amino acids. Germline V gene sequence: CDR1 SGHAT, CDR2 FQDESV (reference sequence). Trimming left V 5 bases short and J 12 bases short, with 16 bases between. CDR3 loop: CASSAGGRETFF. The CDR3, as DNA: TGTGCCAGCAGCGCCGGCGGCAGGGAAACTTTCTTT.

The J gene is TRBJ2-3, the V gene TRBV15; 13 positions agree with TRBD2. The V segment lost 2 bases and the J segment 2 bases; nucleotides outside the gene matches: 10. The CDR3 has 19 residues. From germline, CDR1 is LNHNV and CDR2 YYDKDF (reference sequence). This chain's CDR3 is CATSRPLAGGPYPTDTQYF. As DNA, the CDR3 is TGTGCCACCAGCAGACCACTAGCGGGAGGGCCGTATCCCACAGATACGCAGTATTTT.

The chain links TRBV5-1 to TRBJ1-1; the match to TRBD1 covers 11 bases. Germline V gene lookup returns CDR1 SGHRS and CDR2 YFSETQ. The CDR3 has 16 residues. V was clipped by 1 base and J by 6 bases; unmatched bases: 8. The CDR3 DNA is TGCGCCAGCAGCTTGCGCTGGGACAGGGGGTGGCCTGAAGCTTTCTTT. It specifies CASSLRWDRGWPEAFF.

The chain combines TRBV5-1 with TRBJ1-4; D remains unclear. V was pared by 4 bases and J by 0 bases, with 19 bases between. Germline lookup yields CDR1 SGHRS and CDR2 YFSETQ. This CDR3 is built from 18 residues. The CDR3 nucleotides are TGCGCCAGCAGCCCCCGCGGTGGATCCCCAACAACTAATGAAAAACTGTTTTTT. Protein: CASSPRGGSPTTNEKLFF. Full variable domain (remainder filled in from reference TRBV5-1 and TRBJ1-4): KAGVTQTPRYLIKTRGQQVTLSCSPISGHRSVSWYQQTPGQGLQFLFEYFSETQRNKGNFPGRFSGRQFSNSRSEMNVSTLELGDSALYLCASSPRGGSPTTNEKLFFGSGTQLSVL.

The rearrangement uses TRBV7-9 and TRBJ2-3; possible D gene TRBD2, 5 bases. The CDR3 sequence is 12 residues long. In germline, CDR1 is SEHNR, CDR2 FQNEAQ (reference sequence). V shed 5 bases and J shed 4 bases, with 7 bases lying between them. Here the CDR3 DNA reads TGTGCCAGCAGCGAGGGTTCAGATACGCAGTATTTT. Translated, it gives CASSEGSDTQYF.

The chain is built from TRBV19 and TRBJ2-3, with TRBD2 matching over 12 bases. V lost 3 bases, J lost 2 bases, and 3 bases stayed unmatched. CDR1 and CDR2 (germline): LNHDA, SQIVND (reference sequence). CDR3 length: 16 residues. CDR3 DNA: TGTGCCAGTAGTATGACTAGCGGGAGTAACACAGATACGCAGTATTTT. It codes for CASSMTSGSNTDTQYF.

The V gene is TRBV19, the J gene TRBJ2-7; 10 nucleotides line up with TRBD1. This CDR3 comprises 14 residues. The germline V gene has CDR1 LNHDA and CDR2 SQIVND (reference sequence). V shed 3 bases and J 4 bases; nucleotides not matched to a gene: 3. This CDR3 reads CASSMTGGSYEQYF. The CDR3 coding sequence is TGTGCCAGTAGTATGACAGGGGGCTCATACGAGCAGTACTTC. Drawing the rest from reference TRBV19 and TRBJ2-7, the complete variable domain is DGGITQSPKYLFRKEGQNVTLSCEQNLNHDAMYWYRQDPGQGLRLIYYSQIVNDFQKGDIAEGYSVSREKKESFPLTVTSAQKNPTAFYLCASSMTGGSYEQYFGPGTRLTVT.

V and J are TRBV7-9 and TRBJ2-7, with D maybe TRBD2 (5 bases). Germline loops: CDR1 SEHNR, CDR2 FQNEAQ (reference sequence). The CDR3 contains 14 residues. The V end lost 3 bases, the J end lost 0 bases, and 9 bases lay between the germline ends. CDR3 protein: CASSLETISYEQYF. CDR3 nucleotides: TGTGCCAGCAGCTTGGAGACTATCTCCTACGAGCAGTACTTC.

The chain uses TRBV9 and TRBJ2-1; 9 positions agree with TRBD1. Germline assignment: CDR1 SGDLS and CDR2 YYNGEE. The ends lost 3 bases at V and 8 bases at J; junction bases unmatched: 9. The CDR3 totals 15 residues. The CDR3 coding sequence is TGTGCCAGCAGCGCCCGGACAGGGGTGGTCGATGAGCAGTTCTTC. Translation: CASSARTGVVDEQFF.

The chain carries TRBV10-3 and TRBJ2-7; 7 bases map to TRBD1. Germline V CDR1 and CDR2: ENHRY, SYGVKD. Trimming at V came to 1 base and at J to 6 bases, leaving 12 bases not matched to a gene. The CDR3 consists of 16 residues. In DNA form, the CDR3 reads TGTGCCATCAGTGAGTACTTGGACAGGCCTAACTGCGAGCAGTACTTC. Translation: CAISEYLDRPNCEQYF.

This chain joins TRBV28 and TRBJ2-7; TRBD2 aligns across 10 bases. Germline V gene sequence: CDR1 MDHEN, CDR2 SYDVKM. V lost 7 bases to trimming and J lost 3 bases; unmatched junction nucleotides: 9. CDR3 length: 15 residues. CDR3 coding DNA: TGTGCCAGCACCAGGACGACTAGCGGGTACTACGAGCAGTACTTC. Protein sequence: CASTRTTSGYYEQYF.

The CDR3 DNA reads as TGTGCCAGCAGCCCTGACCCGGGACAGAAGTATAGCAATCAGCCCCAGCATTTT. It is translated as CASSPDPGQKYSNQPQHF. The chain uses TRBV14 and TRBJ1-5; the match to TRBD1 covers 7 bases. Germline V gene sequence: CDR1 SGHDN, CDR2 FVKESK. The CDR3 runs 18 residues. J lost 0 bases, V lost 4 bases, and 12 bases had no gene match.

The CDR3, as DNA: TGTGCCAGTAGCCCCCTAAACACTGAAGCTTTCTTT. Translating it yields CASSPLNTEAFF. The chain has TRBV19 and TRBJ1-1; D remains unclear. The germline CDR1 and CDR2 sequences are LNHDA and SQIVND (reference sequence). V shed 6 bases and J shed 2 bases, with 7 bases lying between them. The CDR3 has 12 amino acids. Together with reference TRBV19 and TRBJ1-1, the CDR3 gives the full variable domain: DGGITQSPKYLFRKEGQNVTLSCEQNLNHDAMYWYRQDPGQGLRLIYYSQIVNDFQKGDIAEGYSVSREKKESFPLTVTSAQKNPTAFYLCASSPLNTEAFFGQGTRLTVV.

The chain uses TRBV7-9 and TRBJ2-1, with 8 bases identical to TRBD2. The CDR3 covers 15 residues. CDR1 is SEHNR and CDR2 is FQNEAQ in the germline V gene (reference sequence). V was pared by 4 bases and J by 4 bases, with 6 bases of the junction left unmatched. The CDR3: CASSSDERGYNEQFF. DNA of the CDR3: TGTGCCAGCAGCTCCGACGAGCGGGGGTACAATGAGCAGTTCTTC.

The rearrangement links TRBV7-9 to TRBJ2-7, with TRBD1 matching over 10 bases. Per the germline V gene, CDR1 is SEHNR and CDR2 is FQNEAQ (reference sequence). The CDR3 runs to 16 residues. V shed 2 bases and J 4 bases; nucleotides not matched to a gene: 8. The CDR3 loop is CASSLWPDRGEYEQYF. In nucleotides, the CDR3 is TGTGCCAGCAGCTTATGGCCGGACAGGGGGGAGTACGAGCAGTACTTC.

The chain links TRBV15 to TRBJ1-5, with D perhaps matching TRBD1 (6 bases). There are 13 residues in the CDR3. Germline CDR1 LNHNV, CDR2 YYDKDF (reference sequence). V was pared by 1 base and J by 6 bases, with 7 bases between. CDR3 sequence (DNA): TGTGCCACCAGCAGAGGAGGGGGTCAGCCCCAGCATTTT. Amino acids: CATSRGGGQPQHF.

The V call is TRBV27, the J call TRBJ2-1; 10 bases are shared with TRBD2. The germline CDR1 and CDR2 sequences are MNHEY and SMNVEV (reference sequence). V lost 6 bases, J lost 3 bases, and 5 bases stayed unmatched. The CDR3 spans 15 residues. In DNA form, the CDR3 reads TGTGCCAGCAGCCTGCTAGCGGGAGACTACAATGAGCAGTTCTTC. Translation: CASSLLAGDYNEQFF.